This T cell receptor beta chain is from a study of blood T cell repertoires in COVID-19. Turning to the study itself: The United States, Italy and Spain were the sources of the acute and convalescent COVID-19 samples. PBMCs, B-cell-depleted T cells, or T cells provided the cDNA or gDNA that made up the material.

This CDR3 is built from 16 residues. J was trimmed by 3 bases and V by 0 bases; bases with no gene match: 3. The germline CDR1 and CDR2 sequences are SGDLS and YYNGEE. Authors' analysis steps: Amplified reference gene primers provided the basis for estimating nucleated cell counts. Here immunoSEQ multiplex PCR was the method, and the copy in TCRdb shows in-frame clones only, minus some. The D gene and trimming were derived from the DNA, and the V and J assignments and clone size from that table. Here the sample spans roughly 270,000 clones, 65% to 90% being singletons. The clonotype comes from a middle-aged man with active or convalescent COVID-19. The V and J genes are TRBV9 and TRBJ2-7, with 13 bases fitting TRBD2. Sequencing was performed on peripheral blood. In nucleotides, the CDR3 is TGTGCCAGCAGCGTAGAGGGGACTAGCGGGATCTACGAGCAGTACTTC. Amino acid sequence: CASSVEGTSGIYEQYF. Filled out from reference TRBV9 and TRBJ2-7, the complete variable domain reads DSGVTQTPKHLITATGQRVTLRCSPRSGDLSVYWYQQSLDQGLQFLIQYYNGEERAKGNILERFSAQQFPDLHSELNLSSLELGDSALYFCASSVEGTSGIYEQYFGPGTRLTVT.